The T cell receptor (beta chain) described here comes from a study of radiotherapy plus CTLA-4 blockade in lung cancer. Study background: Of all patients, around 19% responded objectively and 30% to 35% showed disease control.

Treatment of patients with chemo-refractory metastatic non-small-cell lung cancer consisted of focal radiation plus CTLA-4 blockade with ipilimumab. Study-wide results and caveats: Early blood T cell clone dynamics reportedly forecast response best, with interferon-beta. Once radiotherapy plus ipilimumab had been given, TCR clones derived from tumor expanded in blood.

Remarks on this clone: Antigen: not known.

TCRdb keeps only in-frame clones here, not all; method: immunoSEQ multiplex PCR. This sample has about 95,000 clones, with roughly four fifths found just once. The sequence came from a human donor with non-small cell lung cancer who had stable disease on radiotherapy plus ipilimumab. The source material was peripheral blood, sampled from a patient treated with radiotherapy plus ipilimumab.

The CDR3 DNA is TGTGCCAGCAGCAACGACAGGAACTATGGCTACACCTTC. This sequence encodes CASSNDRNYGYTF. This chain connects TRBV11-2 to TRBJ1-2; tentatively, D is TRBD1 (6 bases). From germline, CDR1 is SGHAT and CDR2 FQNNGV. CDR3 length equals 13 residues. V was trimmed by 5 bases and J by 2 bases, leaving 9 bases between them.